The present TCR beta chain was sequenced within a study of T cell changes during pregnancy in multiple sclerosis (dated by TCRdb to the late 2010s). Background on the whole study: Changes in the T cell repertoire over the course of pregnancy were examined in this study in women with multiple sclerosis.

V trim: 0 bases; J trim: 8 bases; unmatched bases: 4. From the germline V gene, CDR1 is SGDLS and CDR2 is YYNGEE. The CDR3 numbers 13 residues from cysteine through phenylalanine. Left in the record is the CDR3 DNA by itself, 39 bases read in frame from the first base. Libraries were made using the immunoSEQ multiplex PCR assay. TCRdb holds this immuneACCESS table with in-frame rearrangements only. Some clones are missing; in checked studies, unresolved V genes explain under half, and the rest has no known cause. The sample profile shows roughly 120,000 clones; 90% to 95% of them were found once. The top ten clonotypes cover 1.5% of the sample. In this sample, this clone turned up once. The antigen it binds to is not known. No base quality information exists; no much larger clone differs at one position.

The sequence derives from a female donor with multiple sclerosis, enrolled in a pregnancy study. Material: peripheral blood, obtained in the third trimester of pregnancy. The chain is assembled from TRBV9 and TRBJ1-2; the junction holds 7 bases that match TRBD1. The DNA sequence follows: TGTGCCAGCAGCGTAGAGGGGGCACAAGGCTACACCTTC. Translated, this gives CASSVEGAQGYTF.